Reported below is one T cell receptor (beta chain). Participant ages covered roughly 18 to 89 years across about 25 US areas. Clinical history reported by participants formed the basis on which cohorts were assigned. This CDR3 region has 16 residues. The V gene lost 4 bases and the J gene lost 3 bases, with 17 bases spanning the gap. The V gene's germline CDR1 is ENHRY and CDR2 SYGVKD. The sample comes from a study of blood T cell repertoires in COVID-19. Study in general: COVID-19 samples collected from the United States, Italy and Spain covered acute and convalescent phases.

Clones were sequenced by immunoSEQ multiplex PCR, and TCRdb holds only the in-frame ones, with some missing. The table records more than 300,000 clones, about nine tenths of them present only once. The sequenced sample was PBMCs or T cells enriched from blood (not recorded which). The V gene is TRBV10-3, the J gene TRBJ2-3; possible D gene TRBD1, 8 bases. The source is a young woman who had recovered from COVID-19. CDR3 sequence: CAISGIGQGGTDTQYF. CDR3 DNA sequence: TGTGCCATCAGTGGTATTGGACAGGGAGGGACAGATACGCAGTATTTT.